This T cell receptor (beta chain) was sequenced in a study of neurological immune-mediated disorders. TCRdb re-called the 5' RACE reads through MiXCR, storing one row per CDR3 protein. In the table there are about 88,000 distinct CDR3 sequences, about 3.8% of which are singletons. In its sample, this clonotype was seen many times. Sequencing was done on a sample of PBMCs. The receptor was isolated from a woman aged 18 to 35 with multiple sclerosis.

The CDR3 region is CASSFGVSNEQYF. CDR3 in DNA: TGTGCCAGCAGCTTCGGGGTATCGAACGAGCAGTACTTC. J is TRBJ2-7 and V is TRBV5-5; TRBD2 might be the D (5 bases). Trimming removed 2 bases from V and 5 bases from J, with 11 bases in between. This CDR3 is 13 amino acids long. From germline, CDR1 is SGHKS and CDR2 YYEKEE (reference sequence).